This T cell receptor (beta chain) is drawn from a study of cytomegalovirus exposure and HLA in healthy donors. The protocol was immunoSEQ multiplex PCR, while the TCRdb copy is restricted to in-frame clones and leaves out a portion. The table shows hundreds of thousands of clones, with approximately 90% occurring only once. In regard to this clone: Antigen: not known.

This CDR3 spans 13 amino acids. V trimming: 6 bases; J trimming: 6 bases; junction bases outside the gene matches: 4. CDR1 and CDR2 from the germline V gene are LNHDA and SQIVND (reference sequence). Study-wide points: It was reportedly the case that the classifier diagnosed cytomegalovirus status with high specificity and sensitivity.

The donors were part of the validation cohort, which consisted of some 120 subjects and was separate from the first cohort of hundreds of subjects. The V call is TRBV19, the J call TRBJ2-5; 10 bases agree with TRBD1. The clonotype comes from a woman between 18 and 30 years old in good health and CMV-seronegative. Sequenced material: PBMCs. CDR3 sequence: CASSRQGAQTQYF. The DNA of the CDR3 is TGTGCCAGTAGCAGACAGGGGGCGCAGACCCAGTACTTC.